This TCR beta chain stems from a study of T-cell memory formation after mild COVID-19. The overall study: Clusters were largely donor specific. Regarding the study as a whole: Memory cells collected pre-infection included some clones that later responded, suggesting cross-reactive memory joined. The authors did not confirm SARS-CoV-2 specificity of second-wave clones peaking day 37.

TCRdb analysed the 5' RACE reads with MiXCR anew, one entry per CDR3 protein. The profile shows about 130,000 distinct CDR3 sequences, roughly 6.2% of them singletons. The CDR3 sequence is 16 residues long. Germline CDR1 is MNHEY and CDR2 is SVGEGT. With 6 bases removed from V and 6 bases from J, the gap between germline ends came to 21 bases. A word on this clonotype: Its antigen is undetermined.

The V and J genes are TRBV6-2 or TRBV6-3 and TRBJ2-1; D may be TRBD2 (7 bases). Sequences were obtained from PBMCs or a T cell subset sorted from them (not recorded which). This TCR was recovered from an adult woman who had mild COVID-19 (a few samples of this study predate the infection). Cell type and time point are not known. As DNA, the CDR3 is TGTGCCAGCAGAGGTCCTAACGGGGGGCCTTCCAATGAGCAGTTCTTC. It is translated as CASRGPNGGPSNEQFF.